A selection of T cell receptor beta chains follows, all from one sample in a study of shared clonotypes between healthy human individuals. Measured with immunoSEQ multiplex PCR; TCRdb has only the in-frame clones, and not every one. Found here are some 2,000,000 clones, nearly 97% of them singletons; the top ten hold 0.1% to 0.15%. The sequencing sample was made of naive CD4+ T cells sorted from blood. The source of these receptors is a man aged 18 to 35 in good health. Both conserved end residues are part of each CDR3.

length: 11; J: TRBJ2-1; V: TRBV20-1; CDR3: CSAKRDHEQFF
length: 14; J: TRBJ2-7; V: TRBV11-2; CDR3: CASSGQGNAYEQYF
length: 13; J: TRBJ2-5; V: TRBV29-1; CDR3: CSVAQGARETQYF
length: 16; J: TRBJ2-2; V: TRBV11-2; CDR3: CASSFSWPRVTGELFF
length: 12; J: TRBJ1-1; V: TRBV7-2; CDR3: CASSLMDPKAFF
length: 18; J: TRBJ2-2; V: TRBV28; CDR3: CASSEGLFSGQRTGELFF
length: 11; J: TRBJ2-7; V: TRBV7-2; CDR3: CASSSSTEQYF
length: 16; J: TRBJ1-2; V: TRBV27; CDR3: CASSPRTGLTNYGYTF
length: 16; J: TRBJ2-7; V: TRBV2; CDR3: CASSEANRADYYEQYF
length: 15; J: TRBJ2-7; V: TRBV9; CDR3: CASAPGMGLLYEQYF
length: 11; J: TRBJ2-5; V: TRBV30; CDR3: CAWGRSETQYF
length: 17; J: TRBJ2-1; V: TRBV23-1; CDR3: CASSQFETGGEKNEQFF
length: 13; J: TRBJ2-2; V: TRBV11-3; CDR3: CASSLITSGELFF
length: 14; J: TRBJ2-3; V: TRBV10-1; CDR3: CASTSGSIGDTQYF
length: 14; J: TRBJ1-1; V: TRBV7-6; CDR3: CASSPYYMNTEAFF
length: 15; J: TRBJ2-2; V: TRBV2; CDR3: CASRGDSGLTGELFF
length: 14; J: TRBJ2-2; V: TRBV11-2; CDR3: CASSPRSGAGELFF
length: 14; J: TRBJ2-1; V: TRBV30; CDR3: CAWSPGDKHNEQFF
length: 15; J: TRBJ1-6; V: TRBV2; CDR3: CASSSRTDNNSPLHF
length: 14; J: TRBJ2-1; V: TRBV10-3; CDR3: CAISPGQGNNEQFF
length: 14; J: TRBJ2-5; V: TRBV9; CDR3: CASSVGAGLETQYF
length: 14; J: TRBJ2-2; V: TRBV4-3; CDR3: CASTPGTNTGELFF
length: 16; J: TRBJ2-7; V: TRBV11-2; CDR3: CASSLASGTGIYEQYF
length: 15; J: TRBJ2-7; V: TRBV30; CDR3: CAWNPGLGGKHEQYF
length: 15; J: TRBJ2-3; V: TRBV14; CDR3: CASSRARQFTDTQYF
length: 15; J: TRBJ1-2; V: TRBV4-1; CDR3: CASSFTGGPLYGYTF
length: 15; J: TRBJ2-5; V: TRBV7-3; CDR3: CASSPRGAAQETQYF
length: 13; J: TRBJ1-3; V: TRBV6-1; CDR3: CASYGGGGNTIYF
length: 15; J: TRBJ2-1; V: TRBV29-1; CDR3: CSVESPSGRNNEQFF
length: 18; J: TRBJ1-6; V: TRBV7-9; CDR3: CASSFGQVTSSYNSPLHF
length: 15; J: TRBJ2-7; V: TRBV7-2; CDR3: CASSSGQSQSYEQYF
length: 15; J: TRBJ1-4; V: TRBV6-5; CDR3: CASSYDRASGEKLFF
length: 11; J: TRBJ2-5; V: TRBV30; CDR3: CAPISQETQYF
length: 14; J: TRBJ2-5; V: TRBV14; CDR3: CASSQLGGVETQYF
length: 18; J: TRBJ2-6; V: TRBV25-1; CDR3: CASSGTSGRASGANVLTF
length: 15; J: TRBJ2-1; V: TRBV13; CDR3: CASSLRRGSYNEQFF
length: 15; J: TRBJ2-7; V: TRBV5-1; CDR3: CASSLVAGGPYEQYF
length: 13; J: TRBJ1-2; V: TRBV7-2; CDR3: CASSETANYGYTF
length: 14; J: TRBJ1-5; V: TRBV4-1; CDR3: CASSQDPGIQPQHF
length: 13; J: TRBJ1-5; V: TRBV30; CDR3: CAWSENRDQPQHF
length: 12; J: TRBJ1-2; V: TRBV6-5; CDR3: CASSSSGAGYTF
length: 15; J: TRBJ2-3; V: TRBV30; CDR3: CAWSVRRGSEGTQYF
length: 16; J: TRBJ2-1; V: TRBV11-3; CDR3: CASSLVAGATYNEQFF
length: 17; J: TRBJ2-1; V: TRBV5-1; CDR3: CASSLGPGQGTYNEQFF
length: 14; J: TRBJ2-7; V: TRBV2; CDR3: CASTLAGPLSEQYF
length: 14; J: TRBJ2-7; V: TRBV9; CDR3: CASSVGTSGSEQYF
length: 13; J: TRBJ2-5; V: TRBV5-8; CDR3: CASRITGVPAQYF
length: 14; J: TRBJ1-5; V: TRBV28; CDR3: CASSSQGRVQPQHF
length: 13; J: TRBJ1-1; V: TRBV7-3; CDR3: CASSEDSNTEAFF
length: 15; J: TRBJ1-2; V: TRBV14; CDR3: CASSQSQKGNYGYTF
length: 14; J: TRBJ1-2; V: TRBV5-4; CDR3: CASSLGQFNYGYTF